Sequencing of this T cell receptor beta chain was carried out in a study of CD8 T cells in Susac syndrome. Germline CDR1 and CDR2: SEHNR and FQNEAQ (reference sequence). The CDR3 has 14 residues. V dropped 7 bases and J dropped 1 base, with 13 bases sitting between them. Sequencing of TCR beta covered CD8+ and CD4+ T cells obtained from blood. After extraction with the RNeasy kit, roughly 0.5 to 1 ug of the RNA was reverse transcribed using random hexamers. The immunoSEQ assay covered 54 Vbeta and 13 Jbeta segments for CDR3. TCRdb reanalysed the immunoSEQ multiplex PCR reads using MiXCR and keeps one entry per CDR3 protein. Of about 440,000 distinct CDR3 sequences listed, roughly 85% are singletons.

Sample: CD8+ T cells from PBMCs. The TCR originated in a human donor with multiple sclerosis. The rearrangement joins TRBV7-9 to TRBJ1-1; no firm D call. Here the CDR3 reads CASTRGQANTEAFF. The CDR3 coding sequence is TGTGCCAGCACCAGAGGGCAGGCGAACACTGAAGCTTTCTTT.